This T cell receptor beta chain was observed in a study of shared clonotypes between healthy human individuals. V lost 6 bases and J 8 bases, leaving 16 bases between the germline ends. Per germline, CDR1 SNHLY and CDR2 FYNNEI. The length of the CDR3 is 13 residues. The table came from immunoSEQ multiplex PCR; TCRdb's copy has only in-frame clones and leaves some out. Of over 1.5 million clones listed, about 98% are singletons. This TCR was sampled from a man aged 30 to 45 in good health. The chain is built from TRBV2 and TRBJ1-2, with D tentatively TRBD1 (5 bases). The sample was naive CD4+ T cells sorted from blood. Subset reported: CD45RA+ positively selected. CDR3 nucleotides: TGTGCCAGCAGGAACACCGGGACGGAAGGCTACACCTTC. It codes for CASRNTGTEGYTF.